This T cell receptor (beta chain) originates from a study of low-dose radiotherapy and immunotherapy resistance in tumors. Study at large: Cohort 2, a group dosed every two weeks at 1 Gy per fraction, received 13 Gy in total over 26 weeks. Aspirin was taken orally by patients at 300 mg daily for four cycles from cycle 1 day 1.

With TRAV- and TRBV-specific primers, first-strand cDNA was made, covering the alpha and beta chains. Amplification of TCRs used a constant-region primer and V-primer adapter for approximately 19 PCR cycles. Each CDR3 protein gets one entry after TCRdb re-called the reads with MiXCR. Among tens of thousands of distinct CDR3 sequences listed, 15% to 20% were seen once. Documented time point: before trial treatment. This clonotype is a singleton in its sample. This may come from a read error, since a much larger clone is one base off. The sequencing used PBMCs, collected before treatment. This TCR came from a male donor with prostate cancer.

CDR3 residues: CASSLGQGAEAFF. The CDR3 coding sequence is TGTGCCAGCAGTTTAGGGCAGGGGGCTGAAGCTTTCTTT. This chain uses TRBV27 with TRBJ1-1; 7 positions match TRBD1. The V and J ends lost 2 bases and 6 bases, in that order; junction bases with no gene match: 3. This CDR3 region has 13 residues. Germline CDR1 is MNHEY and CDR2 is SMNVEV (reference sequence).